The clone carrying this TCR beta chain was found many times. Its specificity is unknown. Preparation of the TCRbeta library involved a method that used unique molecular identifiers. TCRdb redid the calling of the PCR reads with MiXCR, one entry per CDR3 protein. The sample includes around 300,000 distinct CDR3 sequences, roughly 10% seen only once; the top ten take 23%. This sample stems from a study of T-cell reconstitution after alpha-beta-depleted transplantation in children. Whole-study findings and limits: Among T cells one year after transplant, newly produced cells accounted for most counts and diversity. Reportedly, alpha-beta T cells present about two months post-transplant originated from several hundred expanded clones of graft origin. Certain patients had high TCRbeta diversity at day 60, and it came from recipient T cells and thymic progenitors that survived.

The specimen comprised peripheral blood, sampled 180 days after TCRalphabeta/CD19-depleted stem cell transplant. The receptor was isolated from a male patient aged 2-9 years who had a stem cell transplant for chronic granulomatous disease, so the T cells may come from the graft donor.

The CDR3 DNA reads as TGTGCCAGCAGCCAAACCCCGGGACTAGCCTCGGGGGGAGATACGCAGTATTTT. The encoded protein is CASSQTPGLASGGDTQYF. V gene TRBV14 combines with J gene TRBJ2-3, with TRBD2 matching over 9 bases. This CDR3 has 18 amino acids. V gave up 2 bases and J gave up 5 bases; unmatched junction bases: 14. Per the germline V gene, CDR1 is SGHDN and CDR2 is FVKESK.